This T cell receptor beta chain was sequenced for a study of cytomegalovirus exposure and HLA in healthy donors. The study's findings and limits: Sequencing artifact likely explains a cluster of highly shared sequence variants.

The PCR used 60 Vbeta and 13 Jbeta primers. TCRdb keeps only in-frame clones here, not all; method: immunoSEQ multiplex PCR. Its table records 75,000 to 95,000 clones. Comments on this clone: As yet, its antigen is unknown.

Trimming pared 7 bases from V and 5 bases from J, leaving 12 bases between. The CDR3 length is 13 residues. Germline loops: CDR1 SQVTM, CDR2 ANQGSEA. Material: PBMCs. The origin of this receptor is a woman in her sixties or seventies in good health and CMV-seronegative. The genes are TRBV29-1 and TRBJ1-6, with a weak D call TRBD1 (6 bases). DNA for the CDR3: TGCAGCGCAGCACAGGGTGATAATTCACCCCTCCACTTT. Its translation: CSAAQGDNSPLHF.